The TCR beta chain described here comes from a study of blood T cell repertoires in COVID-19. The repertoire was sequenced with immunoSEQ multiplex PCR; TCRdb's copy has only in-frame clones and lacks some. The sample holds about 190,000 clones, approximately 86% seen once. From germline, CDR1 is LNHDA and CDR2 SQIVND (reference sequence). With 3 bases clipped from V and 1 base from J, the junction kept 4 bases outside the gene matches. This CDR3 has 15 residues. Sequencing used peripheral blood. This clonotype was obtained from a young man with acute or convalescent COVID-19. V gene TRBV19 combines with J gene TRBJ1-1; the match to TRBD1 covers 8 bases. The CDR3 reads CASSIEGQANTEAFF. In DNA form, the CDR3 reads TGTGCCAGTAGTATCGAGGGACAGGCGAACACTGAAGCTTTCTTT.